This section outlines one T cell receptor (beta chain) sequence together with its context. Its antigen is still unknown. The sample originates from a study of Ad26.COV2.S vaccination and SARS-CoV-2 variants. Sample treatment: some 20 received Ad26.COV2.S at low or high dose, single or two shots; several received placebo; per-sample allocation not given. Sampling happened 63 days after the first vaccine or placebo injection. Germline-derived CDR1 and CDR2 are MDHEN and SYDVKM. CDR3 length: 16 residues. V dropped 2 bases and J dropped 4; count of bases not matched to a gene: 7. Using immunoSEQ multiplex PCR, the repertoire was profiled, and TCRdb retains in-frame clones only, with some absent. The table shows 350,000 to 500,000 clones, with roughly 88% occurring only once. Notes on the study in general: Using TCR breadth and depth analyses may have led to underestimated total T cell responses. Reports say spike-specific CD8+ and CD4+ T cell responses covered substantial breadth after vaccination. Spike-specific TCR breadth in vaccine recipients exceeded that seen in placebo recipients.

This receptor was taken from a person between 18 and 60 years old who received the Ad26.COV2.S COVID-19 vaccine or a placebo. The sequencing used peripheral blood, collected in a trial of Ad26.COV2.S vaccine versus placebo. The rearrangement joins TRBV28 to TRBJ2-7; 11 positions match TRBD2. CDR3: CASSLVWGTSGYEQYF. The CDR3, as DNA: TGTGCCAGCAGTTTAGTCTGGGGGACTAGCGGTTACGAGCAGTACTTC.